The 17 T cell receptor beta chains in this list originate from one sample, sequenced in a study of siplizumab effects on memory and regulatory T cells (dated by TCRdb to about 2019). The library was built by means of the immunoSEQ multiplex PCR assay. TCRdb provides this immuneACCESS table in a form limited to in-frame rearrangements. Some clones are lacking; in checked studies, under half of them reflect an unresolved V gene, and why the rest are absent is not known. Here the sample has 9,500 to 11,000 clones; around 42% occur a single time. The ten top clones hold less than 25% of the sample. For around 6 days, cells in the mixed lymphocyte reaction were kept in coculture at 37 degrees C. These receptors lack a known antigen. Material: CFSE-low (dividing) CD4+ T cells sorted from an allogeneic mixed lymphocyte reaction. Source of these receptors: a human donor in good health; the cells came from an allogeneic mixed lymphocyte reaction.

The chain joins TRBV14 to TRBJ2-2; D uncertain. CDR1 and CDR2 from the germline V gene are SGHDN and FVKESK. The CDR3 extends over 15 amino acids. V lost 2 bases and J lost 4, with 11 bases in between. The CDR3 region is CASSQTPRVTGELFF. Here the CDR3 DNA reads TGTGCCAGCAGCCAAACCCCTAGAGTCACCGGGGAGCTGTTTTTT.

CDR3 DNA: TGTGCCAGCAGTCCGACTAGCGGTAGAAACACCGGGGAGCTGTTTTTT. Amino acids: CASSPTSGRNTGELFF. The chain links TRBV7-2 to TRBJ2-2; 9 positions agree with TRBD2. The length of the CDR3 is 16 residues. V trimming: 6 bases; J trimming: 2 bases; junction bases outside the gene matches: 7. Germline values: CDR1 SGHTA, CDR2 FQGNSA.

This clone has just a few counts. The gene calls are TRBV6-1 and TRBJ2-4; 8 nucleotides line up with TRBD1. The CDR3 is 20 amino acids. V was pared by 2 bases and J by 1 base, with 16 bases of the junction left unmatched. The germline V gene has CDR1 MNHNS and CDR2 SASEGT. CDR3 amino acids: CASSEISQGAFRPAKNIQYF. CDR3 sequence (DNA): TGTGCCAGCAGTGAAATCTCGCAGGGGGCCTTTCGACCGGCCAAAAACATTCAGTACTTC.

V usage is TRBV6-5 and J usage is TRBJ1-1; 10 nucleotides agree with TRBD1. The germline V gene encodes CDR1 MNHEY and CDR2 SVGAGI. The CDR3 has 13 residues. V lost 6 bases and J lost 8; bases outside the gene matches: 6. The CDR3 reads CASSRDRGREAFF. The CDR3 DNA follows: TGTGCCAGCAGCCGGGACAGGGGAAGGGAAGCTTTCTTT.

This clone appeared a few times. A read error may account for a junction end that differs from germline. CDR3 region: CASSLGFERF. CDR3 DNA sequence: TGTGCCAGCAGCTTAGGGTTTGAGCGGTTC. The rearrangement uses TRBV7-8 and TRBJ2-7; possible D gene TRBD2, 5 bases. The length of the CDR3 is 10 residues. Germline assignment: CDR1 SGHVS and CDR2 FQNEAQ.

This clone was counted between two and nine times. J is TRBJ1-1 and V is TRBV18; D remains ambiguous. From germline, CDR1 is KGHSH and CDR2 LQKENI. V lost 1 base and J lost 1, with 1 base in between. This CDR3 spans 12 amino acids. In DNA, the CDR3 is TGTGCCAGCTCACCACAGAACACTGAAGCTTTCTTT. Protein product: CASSPQNTEAFF.

This chain joins TRBV7-3 and TRBJ2-5; the D is unclear. V gave up 3 bases and J gave up 2 bases, with 10 bases separating them. Germline CDR1 reads SGHTA; CDR2 reads FQGTGA. The CDR3 extends over 14 amino acids. CDR3 residues: CASSLWGIQETQYF. CDR3 sequence (DNA): TGTGCCAGCAGCTTGTGGGGTATTCAAGAGACCCAGTACTTC.

This clone has only a few counts. The V and J genes are TRBV18 and TRBJ1-1; 10 positions agree with TRBD1. Looked up from germline, CDR1 is KGHSH and CDR2 is LQKENI. The CDR3 length is 18 residues. The trim removed 3 bases at V and 1 base at J, leaving 11 bases unmatched. The CDR3 DNA sequence: TGTGCCAGCTCACCTCCGAGAGGGGGACAGGGGACGAACACTGAAGCTTTCTTT. Its translation: CASSPPRGGQGTNTEAFF.

A few counts support this clone. The chain uses TRBV5-1 and TRBJ2-3; 7 bases are a match to TRBD2. The CDR3 loop spans 14 amino acids. The V and J ends lost 0 bases and 4 bases, in that order; junction bases with no gene match: 2. Germline lookup yields CDR1 SGHRS and CDR2 YFSETQ. CDR3 in DNA: TGCGCCAGCAGCTTGGTACGGGGGGCAGATACGCAGTATTTT. Protein sequence: CASSLVRGADTQYF.

Within the sample, this clone is medium-sized (0.01 to 0.1%). The gene calls are TRBV5-1 and TRBJ2-7, with TRBD2 matching 9 bases. With 2 bases clipped from V and 4 bases from J, the junction kept 7 bases outside the gene matches. The germline V gene encodes CDR1 SGHRS and CDR2 YFSETQ. This CDR3 region has 15 residues. The CDR3 sequence is CASSFSGSTEYEQYF. The CDR3 nucleotides read TGCGCCAGCAGCTTTAGCGGGAGTACCGAATACGAGCAGTACTTC. The full variable domain, rest sourced from reference TRBV5-1 and TRBJ2-7, is KAGVTQTPRYLIKTRGQQVTLSCSPISGHRSVSWYQQTPGQGLQFLFEYFSETQRNKGNFPGRFSGRQFSNSRSEMNVSTLELGDSALYLCASSFSGSTEYEQYFGPGTRLTVT.

This chain joins TRBV14 and TRBJ2-7, with 9 bases identical to TRBD1. The CDR3 totals 17 residues. Unmatched junction bases numbered 10, after V lost 1 base and J lost 3 bases. The germline gives CDR1 SGHDN, CDR2 FVKESK. As DNA, the CDR3 is TGTGCCAGCAGCCAAGCTCCGACAGGGACAGGGCGCTACGAGCAGTACTTC. Protein sequence: CASSQAPTGTGRYEQYF.

This clone is labeled medium-sized. The DNA for the CDR3 is TGTGCCAGCTCACTTCTACCCGACACTGAAGCTTTCTTT. This translates into CASSLLPDTEAFF. V is TRBV18 and J is TRBJ1-1, with unresolved D. The ends were cut back, 4 bases at V and 3 bases at J, with 9 bases in the middle. Germline CDR1 reads KGHSH; CDR2 reads LQKENI. This CDR3 comprises 13 residues.

The chain has TRBV2 and TRBJ1-5, with no clear D. V shed 4 bases and J shed 0 bases, with 13 bases lying between them. CDR1 is SNHLY and CDR2 is FYNNEI in the germline V gene. The CDR3 sequence is 16 residues long. The CDR3 sequence is CASSAHAPGSNQPQHF. CDR3 DNA: TGTGCCAGCAGTGCCCACGCCCCCGGTAGCAATCAGCCCCAGCATTTT.

This chain joins TRBV5-1 and TRBJ2-1; D may correspond to TRBD1 or TRBD2 (6 bases each). The length of the CDR3 is 16 residues. CDR1 and CDR2 from the germline V gene are SGHRS and YFSETQ. The germline V and J ends were trimmed by 0 bases and 7 bases, with 17 bases remaining between them. This chain's CDR3 is CASSLVAGRGENEQFF. The CDR3, as DNA: TGCGCCAGCAGCTTGGTCGCGGGAAGGGGGGAGAATGAGCAGTTCTTC. Full variable domain (rest looked up from reference TRBV5-1 and TRBJ2-1): KAGVTQTPRYLIKTRGQQVTLSCSPISGHRSVSWYQQTPGQGLQFLFEYFSETQRNKGNFPGRFSGRQFSNSRSEMNVSTLELGDSALYLCASSLVAGRGENEQFFGPGTRLTVL.

V gene TRBV27 combines with J gene TRBJ2-7; D is unclear. Germline CDR1 is MNHEY and CDR2 is SMNVEV (reference sequence). Trimming shortened V by 3 bases and J by 6 bases, and 6 bases separated the two germline ends. This CDR3 is 11 amino acids long. The DNA of the CDR3 is TGTGCCAGCAGTTTCGGTTTCGAGCAGTACTTC. Its protein product is CASSFGFEQYF.

This clone is medium-sized (0.01 to 0.1%). The rearrangement joins TRBV6-6 to TRBJ1-5, with 7 bases aligning to TRBD1. The CDR3 covers 16 residues. Trimming at V came to 3 bases and at J to 2 bases, leaving 7 bases not matched to a gene. Germline CDR1 and CDR2: MNHNY and SVGAGI (reference sequence). This CDR3 is CASSYRTGSGNQPQHF. The CDR3 coding sequence is TGTGCCAGCAGTTATAGGACAGGCTCGGGCAATCAGCCCCAGCATTTT.

The J gene is TRBJ2-1, the V gene TRBV11-1; 10 bases fit TRBD1. The CDR3 has 16 amino acids. Per germline, CDR1 SGHAT and CDR2 FQDESV (reference sequence). V trimming: 1 base; J trimming: 3 bases; junction bases outside the gene matches: 3. The CDR3 spells CASSLGRTGGYNEQFF. The CDR3 DNA is TGTGCCAGCAGCTTAGGCCGGACAGGGGGCTACAATGAGCAGTTCTTC.